This TCR beta chain is drawn from a study of blood T cell repertoires in COVID-19. V lost 6 bases to trimming and J lost 4 bases; unmatched junction nucleotides: 9. Germline V lookup: CDR1 SGHTS, CDR2 YDEGEE. The CDR3 contains 16 residues. The repertoire was sequenced with immunoSEQ multiplex PCR; TCRdb's copy has only in-frame clones and lacks some. Found here are approximately 300,000 clones, 80% to 90% of them singletons; the top ten hold around 4.5%. The receptor was derived from a woman under 40 who had recovered from COVID-19. Material for sequencing was PBMCs or T cells enriched from blood (not recorded which). The gene calls are TRBV5-8 and TRBJ1-6, with 8 bases that match TRBD1. CDR3 amino acids: CASMATGGSYNSPLHF. The CDR3 region has the DNA TGTGCCAGCATGGCAACAGGGGGTTCTTATAATTCACCCCTCCACTTT.